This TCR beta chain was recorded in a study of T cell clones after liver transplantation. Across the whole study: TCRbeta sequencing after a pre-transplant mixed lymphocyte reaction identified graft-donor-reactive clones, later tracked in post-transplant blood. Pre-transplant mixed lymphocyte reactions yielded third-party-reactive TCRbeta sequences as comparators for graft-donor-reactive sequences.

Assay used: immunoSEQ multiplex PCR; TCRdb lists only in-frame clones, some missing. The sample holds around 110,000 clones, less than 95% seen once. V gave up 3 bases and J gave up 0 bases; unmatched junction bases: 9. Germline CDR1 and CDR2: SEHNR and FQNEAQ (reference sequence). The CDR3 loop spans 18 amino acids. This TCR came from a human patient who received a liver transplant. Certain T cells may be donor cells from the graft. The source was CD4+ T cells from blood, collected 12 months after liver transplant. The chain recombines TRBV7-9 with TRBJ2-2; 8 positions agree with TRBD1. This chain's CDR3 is CASSFVDRVSSNTGELFF. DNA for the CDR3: TGTGCCAGCAGCTTTGTGGACAGGGTAAGTTCGAACACCGGGGAGCTGTTTTTT.